This TCR beta chain originates from a study of beta chain features in type 1 diabetes. Study details: No patient-donor differences in age, gender, total cells or subset yield.

A word on this clone: As yet, its antigen is unknown.

The germline V gene encodes CDR1 SGHTA and CDR2 FQGNSA. This CDR3 region has 14 residues. Between the trimmed V and J ends, which lost 6 bases and 7 bases, there was a span of 18 bases. Study-level results: Researchers could not determine here whether HLA type influences TCRB rearrangement. Naive, central memory and regulatory TCRB repertoires appeared more similar among patients than healthy donors. Shorter TCRB CDR3s, moderately but significantly so, were found in Type 1 diabetes patients in all four CD4+ subsets.

Isolated RNA was reverse transcribed in full, so expressed TCRB transcripts were sequenced. Profiled with immunoSEQ multiplex PCR; TCRdb holds only in-frame clones, not every one. The sample includes 40,000 to 65,000 clones, roughly 63% of them seen just once. V usage is TRBV7-2 and J usage is TRBJ1-1; no reliable D call. The clonotype originates from a woman in her twenties or thirties with type 1 diabetes. Source material: stem cell memory CD4+ T cells from blood. Here the CDR3 reads CASSRPQPMFEAFF. The CDR3 bases are TGTGCCAGCAGTCGGCCACAGCCGATGTTTGAAGCTTTCTTT.